The source of this T cell receptor beta chain is a study of cytomegalovirus exposure and HLA in healthy donors. Generated by immunoSEQ multiplex PCR, the TCRdb table keeps only in-frame clones and is missing some. Of hundreds of thousands of clones listed, roughly 84% are singletons. CDR1 is SGHTA and CDR2 is FQGTGA in the germline V gene. Trimming took 0 bases from V and 7 from J; bases not matched to a gene: 3. This CDR3 comprises 15 residues. From the approximately 120-subject validation cohort, which was separate from the roughly 630-subject first cohort, the donors were drawn. Study-wide points: The listing of 150 or so TCR beta chains classed them as cytomegalovirus-associated. Cytomegalovirus status was reportedly diagnosed by the classifier with high sensitivity and specificity.

Note on this clone: Its antigen is unknown.

The sequenced sample consisted of PBMCs. The sequence came from a woman aged 25 to 39 in good health and CMV-seropositive. The chain has TRBV7-3 and TRBJ2-2, with TRBD1 matching 9 bases. CDR3: CASSLTTGGNGELFF. CDR3 in DNA: TGTGCCAGCAGCTTAACGACAGGGGGTAACGGGGAGCTGTTTTTT. Looking up the rest from reference TRBV7-3 and TRBJ2-2 gives the full variable domain: GAGVSQTPSNKVTEKGKYVELRCDPISGHTALYWYRQSLGQGPEFLIYFQGTGAADDSGLPNDRFFAVRPEGSVSTLKIQRTERGDSAVYLCASSLTTGGNGELFFGEGSRLTVL.